This T cell receptor beta chain was identified during a study of T cells in Graves' hyperthyroidism and ophthalmopathy. Study-wide background: The authors collected peripheral blood at initial diagnosis, before any treatment.

Regarding this clonotype: Its antigen is unknown.

Regions amplified from RNA transcripts were the TCR beta CDR3 regions. The HTBI primer set drove a first-round RT-PCR of the TCR CDR3. TCRdb used MiXCR to reprocess the multiplex PCR reads, holding one entry per CDR3 protein. Seen here are about 690,000 distinct CDR3 sequences, 15% to 20% observed once, and the top ten hold roughly 15%. Points from the study as a whole: Peripheral blood also featured most of the thyroid clonotypes expanded above 0.001. Through a model of 13 V-J features, ophthalmopathy was separated from stable hyperthyroidism.

Trimming cost V 5 bases and J 1 base; bases outside gene matches: 8. The CDR3 is 16 amino acids. The germline gives CDR1 SQVTM, CDR2 ANQGSEA. V and J are TRBV29-1 and TRBJ2-6; 7 positions agree with TRBD2. The sequence was obtained from a middle-aged man with Graves' hyperthyroidism. Sequencing used blood. This CDR3 reads CSVLGDSGSGANVLTF. CDR3 nucleotide sequence: TGCAGCGTTTTAGGAGATAGCGGGTCTGGGGCCAACGTCCTGACTTTC.